A selection of T cell receptor beta chains follows, all from one sample in a study of T-cell memory formation after mild COVID-19. TCRdb passed the 5' RACE reads through MiXCR, listing each CDR3 protein once. This sample has approximately 100,000 distinct CDR3 sequences, with 20% to 30% found just once. Sequenced: PBMCs or a T cell subset sorted from them (not recorded which). Every receptor here comes from a man in his late teens or twenties who had mild COVID-19 (a few samples of this study predate the infection). Cell type and time point are not known. CDR3s include the opening cysteine and the closing phenylalanine or tryptophan. D genes are given only for firm matches. A clone size is listed for some rows: how often the clone was seen (once, few, many), or a class if it is expanded.

clone size | J gene | V gene | D gene | CDR3 length | CDR3 protein | CDR3 DNA
few | TRBJ1-1 | TRBV6-5 | NA | 15 | CASSYLGGMNTEAFF | TGTGCCAGCAGTTACTTAGGGGGTATGAACACTGAAGCTTTCTTT
NA | TRBJ2-3 | TRBV28 | NA | 14 | CASSLMRETDTQYF | TGTGCCAGCAGTTTGATGAGAGAGACAGATACGCAGTATTTT
once | TRBJ2-3 | TRBV7-6 | TRBD2 | 15 | CASSFLAGGRDTQYF | TGTGCCAGCAGCTTCTTGGCGGGGGGGCGGGATACGCAGTATTTT
few | TRBJ2-6 | TRBV20-1 | NA | 13 | CSASRSGANVLTF | TGCAGTGCTAGTCGCTCCGGGGCCAACGTCCTGACTTTC
NA | TRBJ2-2 | TRBV11-2 | NA | 16 | CASSFRPGPGTGELFF | TGTGCCAGCAGCTTCCGGCCAGGCCCGGGCACCGGGGAGCTGTTTTTT
few | TRBJ2-2 | TRBV12-3/TRBV12-4 | TRBD2 | 15 | CASSSSGGGTGELFF | TGTGCCAGCAGTTCGAGCGGGGGTGGGACCGGGGAGCTGTTTTTT
NA | TRBJ2-1 | TRBV4-1 | NA | 13 | CASSQPSPIQQFF | TGCGCCAGCAGCCAACCAAGCCCCATACAGCAGTTCTTC
NA | TRBJ1-1 | TRBV7-9 | NA | 13 | CASSLFPNTEAFF | TGTGCCAGCAGCTTGTTCCCCAACACTGAAGCTTTCTTT
few | TRBJ1-2 | TRBV28 | TRBD1 | 17 | CASALTGAFEGPYGYTF | TGTGCCAGCGCCCTGACAGGGGCTTTTGAAGGTCCTTATGGCTACACCTTC
NA | TRBJ2-7 | TRBV5-6 | TRBD1 | 15 | CASSAGTGYSYEQYF | TGTGCCAGCAGCGCCGGGACAGGGTACTCCTACGAGCAGTACTTC
NA | TRBJ2-2 | TRBV20-1 | TRBD1 | 14 | CSANRGAPTGELFF | TGCAGTGCAAACAGGGGGGCCCCCACCGGGGAGCTGTTTTTT
NA | TRBJ1-5 | TRBV7-9 | TRBD1 | 16 | CASNHISTGVNQPQHF | TGTGCCAGCAACCACATATCGACAGGGGTAAATCAGCCCCAGCATTTT
few | TRBJ2-7 | TRBV7-9 | NA | 12 | CASSRVRGEQYF | TGTGCCAGCAGCCGGGTGCGAGGGGAGCAGTACTTC
NA | TRBJ2-2 | TRBV11-2 | NA | 12 | CASSHITGELFF | TGTGCCAGCAGTCATATTACCGGGGAGCTGTTTTTT
few | TRBJ2-7 | TRBV7-9 | TRBD1 | 13 | CASSPTGAYEQYF | TGTGCCAGCAGCCCGACAGGGGCGTACGAGCAGTACTTC
few | TRBJ1-1 | TRBV6-5 | TRBD1 | 13 | CASSYSTGGMAFF | TGTGCCAGCAGTTACTCGACAGGGGGCATGGCTTTCTTT
NA | TRBJ2-1 | TRBV7-3 | NA | 11 | CASSLGDEQFF | TGTGCCAGCAGCCTGGGCGATGAGCAGTTCTTC
NA | TRBJ2-7 | TRBV7-9 | NA | 14 | CASSTGGQLYEQYF | TGTGCCAGCAGCACGGGCGGACAGCTCTACGAGCAGTACTTC
NA | TRBJ1-3 | TRBV5-4 | TRBD1 | 14 | CASSRTGIGNTIYF | TGTGCCAGCAGCCGGACAGGGATAGGAAACACCATATATTTT
NA | TRBJ1-1 | TRBV19 | TRBD1 | 10 | CATGQLEAFF | TGTGCCACGGGACAGCTTGAAGCTTTCTTT
NA | TRBJ2-5 | TRBV9 | NA | 14 | CASSVGGYQETQYF | TGTGCCAGCAGCGTAGGGGGGTACCAAGAGACCCAGTACTTC
few | TRBJ2-7 | TRBV4-3 | NA | 16 | CASSQEVLGSGYEQYF | TGCGCCAGCAGCCAAGAGGTGCTCGGATCCGGTTACGAGCAGTACTTC
few | TRBJ1-1 | TRBV6-2/TRBV6-3 | NA | 15 | CASSLGDLGDTEAFF | TGTGCCAGCAGTCTCGGGGACCTGGGGGACACTGAAGCTTTCTTT
NA | TRBJ2-1 | TRBV25-1 | NA | 18 | CASGGNVSGEKFYNEQFF | TGTGCCAGCGGGGGCAACGTTTCAGGGGAAAAGTTTTACAATGAGCAGTTCTTC
NA | TRBJ2-1 | TRBV5-6 | TRBD2 | 15 | CASSLIERGDNEQFF | TGTGCCAGCAGCTTAATTGAGCGGGGTGACAATGAGCAGTTCTTC
few | TRBJ2-3 | TRBV5-1 | TRBD1 | 15 | CASSFRQGATDTQYF | TGCGCCAGCAGCTTTAGACAGGGTGCTACAGATACGCAGTATTTT